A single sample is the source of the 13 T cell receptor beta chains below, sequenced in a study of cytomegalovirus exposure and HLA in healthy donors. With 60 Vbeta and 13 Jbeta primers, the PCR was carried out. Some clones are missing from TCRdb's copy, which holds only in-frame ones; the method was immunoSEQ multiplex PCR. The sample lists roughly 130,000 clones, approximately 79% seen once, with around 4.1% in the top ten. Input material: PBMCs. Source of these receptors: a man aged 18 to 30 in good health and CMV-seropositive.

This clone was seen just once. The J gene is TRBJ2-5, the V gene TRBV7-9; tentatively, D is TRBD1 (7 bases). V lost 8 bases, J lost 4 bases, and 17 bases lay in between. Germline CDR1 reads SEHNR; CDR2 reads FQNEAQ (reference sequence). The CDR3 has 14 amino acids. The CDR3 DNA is TGTGCCAGCTCCCCCGGAGGGGGCCGAGAGACCCAGTACTTC. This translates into CASSPGGGRETQYF.

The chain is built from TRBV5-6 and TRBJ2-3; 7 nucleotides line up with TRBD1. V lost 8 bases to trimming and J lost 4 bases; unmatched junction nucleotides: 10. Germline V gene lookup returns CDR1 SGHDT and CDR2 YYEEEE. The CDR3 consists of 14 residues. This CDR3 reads CASLRTGRPDTQYF. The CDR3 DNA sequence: TGTGCCAGTTTAAGGACAGGTCGCCCAGATACGCAGTATTTT.

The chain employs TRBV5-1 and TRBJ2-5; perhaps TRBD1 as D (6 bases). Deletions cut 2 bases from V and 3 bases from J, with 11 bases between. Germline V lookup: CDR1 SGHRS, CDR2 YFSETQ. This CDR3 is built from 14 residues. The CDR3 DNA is TGCGCCAGCAGCTTACAGGGTCTGGAAGAGACCCAGTACTTC. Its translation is CASSLQGLEETQYF.

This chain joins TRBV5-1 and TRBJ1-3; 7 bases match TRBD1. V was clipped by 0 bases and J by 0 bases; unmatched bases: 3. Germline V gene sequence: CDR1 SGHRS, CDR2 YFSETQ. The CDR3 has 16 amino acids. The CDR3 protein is CASSLAGQISGNTIYF. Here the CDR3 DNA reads TGCGCCAGCAGCTTGGCGGGACAGATCTCTGGAAACACCATATATTTT.

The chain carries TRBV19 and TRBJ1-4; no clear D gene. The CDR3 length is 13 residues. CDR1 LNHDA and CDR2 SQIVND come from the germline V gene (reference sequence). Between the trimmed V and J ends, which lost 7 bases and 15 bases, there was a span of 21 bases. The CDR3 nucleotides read TGTGCCAGTACCCTCGGTGGAGGGTCATCGTTGTTTTTT. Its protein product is CASTLGGGSSLFF. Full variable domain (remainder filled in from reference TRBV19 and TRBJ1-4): DGGITQSPKYLFRKEGQNVTLSCEQNLNHDAMYWYRQDPGQGLRLIYYSQIVNDFQKGDIAEGYSVSREKKESFPLTVTSAQKNPTAFYLCASTLGGGSSLFFGSGTQLSVL.

DNA for the CDR3: TGTGCCAGCAGCTTAGCCCGCCTAGCCTACGAGCAGTACTTC. Its translation: CASSLARLAYEQYF. The J gene is TRBJ2-7, the V gene TRBV11-2, with D unclear. CDR3 length: 14 amino acids. V was pared by 1 base and J by 2 bases, with 9 bases between. Germline lookup yields CDR1 SGHAT and CDR2 FQNNGV. Full variable domain (rest looked up from reference TRBV11-2 and TRBJ2-7): EAGVAQSPRYKIIEKRQSVAFWCNPISGHATLYWYQQILGQGPKLLIQFQNNGVVDDSQLPKDRFSAERLKGVDSTLKIQPAKLEDSAVYLCASSLARLAYEQYFGPGTRLTVT.

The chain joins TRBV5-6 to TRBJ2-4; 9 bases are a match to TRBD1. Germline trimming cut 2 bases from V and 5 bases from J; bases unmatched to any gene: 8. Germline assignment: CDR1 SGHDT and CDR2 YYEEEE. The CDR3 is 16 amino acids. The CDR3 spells CASSFNRGRRQNIQYF. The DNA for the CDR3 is TGTGCCAGCAGCTTTAACAGGGGGCGAAGGCAAAACATTCAGTACTTC.

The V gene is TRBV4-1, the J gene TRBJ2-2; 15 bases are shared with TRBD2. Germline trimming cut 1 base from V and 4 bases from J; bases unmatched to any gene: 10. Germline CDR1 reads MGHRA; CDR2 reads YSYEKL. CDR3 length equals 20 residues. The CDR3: CASSQAGTSGGIPITGELFF. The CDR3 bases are TGCGCCAGCAGCCAAGCCGGGACTAGCGGGGGGATACCAATCACCGGGGAGCTGTTTTTT.

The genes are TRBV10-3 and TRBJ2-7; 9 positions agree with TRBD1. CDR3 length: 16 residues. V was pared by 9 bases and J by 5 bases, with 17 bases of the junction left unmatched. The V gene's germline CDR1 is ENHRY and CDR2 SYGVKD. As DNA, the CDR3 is TGTGCCATACAGAACCGAGCAGGGACAGGGAGCCACGAGCAGTACTTC. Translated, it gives CAIQNRAGTGSHEQYF.

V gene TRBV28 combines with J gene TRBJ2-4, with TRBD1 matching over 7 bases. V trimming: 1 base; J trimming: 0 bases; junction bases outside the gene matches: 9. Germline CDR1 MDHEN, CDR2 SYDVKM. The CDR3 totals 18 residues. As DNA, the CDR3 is TGTGCCAGCAGTTTATTCTTCGGGACAGAGAGAGCCAAAAACATTCAGTACTTC. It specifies CASSLFFGTERAKNIQYF.

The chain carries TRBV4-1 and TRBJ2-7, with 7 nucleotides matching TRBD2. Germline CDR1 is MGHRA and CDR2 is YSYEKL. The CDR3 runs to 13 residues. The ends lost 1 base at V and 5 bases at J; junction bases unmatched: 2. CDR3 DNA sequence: TGCGCCAGCAGCCAAGTCCTAGCGGACGAGCAGTACTTC. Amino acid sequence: CASSQVLADEQYF.

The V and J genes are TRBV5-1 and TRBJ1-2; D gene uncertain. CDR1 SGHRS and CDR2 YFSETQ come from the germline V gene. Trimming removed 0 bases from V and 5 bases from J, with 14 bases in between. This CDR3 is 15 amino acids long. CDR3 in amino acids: CASSLGRGIPYGYTF. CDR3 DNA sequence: TGCGCCAGCAGCTTGGGCCGGGGAATCCCTTATGGCTACACCTTC. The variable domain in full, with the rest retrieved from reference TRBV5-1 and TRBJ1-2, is KAGVTQTPRYLIKTRGQQVTLSCSPISGHRSVSWYQQTPGQGLQFLFEYFSETQRNKGNFPGRFSGRQFSNSRSEMNVSTLELGDSALYLCASSLGRGIPYGYTFGSGTRLTVV.

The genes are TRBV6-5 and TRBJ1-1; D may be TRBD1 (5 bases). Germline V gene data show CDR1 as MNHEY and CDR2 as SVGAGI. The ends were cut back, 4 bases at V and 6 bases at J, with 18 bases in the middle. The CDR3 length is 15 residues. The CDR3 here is CASSLAGPTASEAFF. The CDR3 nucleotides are TGTGCCAGCAGTTTAGCGGGACCGACCGCGTCTGAAGCTTTCTTT.